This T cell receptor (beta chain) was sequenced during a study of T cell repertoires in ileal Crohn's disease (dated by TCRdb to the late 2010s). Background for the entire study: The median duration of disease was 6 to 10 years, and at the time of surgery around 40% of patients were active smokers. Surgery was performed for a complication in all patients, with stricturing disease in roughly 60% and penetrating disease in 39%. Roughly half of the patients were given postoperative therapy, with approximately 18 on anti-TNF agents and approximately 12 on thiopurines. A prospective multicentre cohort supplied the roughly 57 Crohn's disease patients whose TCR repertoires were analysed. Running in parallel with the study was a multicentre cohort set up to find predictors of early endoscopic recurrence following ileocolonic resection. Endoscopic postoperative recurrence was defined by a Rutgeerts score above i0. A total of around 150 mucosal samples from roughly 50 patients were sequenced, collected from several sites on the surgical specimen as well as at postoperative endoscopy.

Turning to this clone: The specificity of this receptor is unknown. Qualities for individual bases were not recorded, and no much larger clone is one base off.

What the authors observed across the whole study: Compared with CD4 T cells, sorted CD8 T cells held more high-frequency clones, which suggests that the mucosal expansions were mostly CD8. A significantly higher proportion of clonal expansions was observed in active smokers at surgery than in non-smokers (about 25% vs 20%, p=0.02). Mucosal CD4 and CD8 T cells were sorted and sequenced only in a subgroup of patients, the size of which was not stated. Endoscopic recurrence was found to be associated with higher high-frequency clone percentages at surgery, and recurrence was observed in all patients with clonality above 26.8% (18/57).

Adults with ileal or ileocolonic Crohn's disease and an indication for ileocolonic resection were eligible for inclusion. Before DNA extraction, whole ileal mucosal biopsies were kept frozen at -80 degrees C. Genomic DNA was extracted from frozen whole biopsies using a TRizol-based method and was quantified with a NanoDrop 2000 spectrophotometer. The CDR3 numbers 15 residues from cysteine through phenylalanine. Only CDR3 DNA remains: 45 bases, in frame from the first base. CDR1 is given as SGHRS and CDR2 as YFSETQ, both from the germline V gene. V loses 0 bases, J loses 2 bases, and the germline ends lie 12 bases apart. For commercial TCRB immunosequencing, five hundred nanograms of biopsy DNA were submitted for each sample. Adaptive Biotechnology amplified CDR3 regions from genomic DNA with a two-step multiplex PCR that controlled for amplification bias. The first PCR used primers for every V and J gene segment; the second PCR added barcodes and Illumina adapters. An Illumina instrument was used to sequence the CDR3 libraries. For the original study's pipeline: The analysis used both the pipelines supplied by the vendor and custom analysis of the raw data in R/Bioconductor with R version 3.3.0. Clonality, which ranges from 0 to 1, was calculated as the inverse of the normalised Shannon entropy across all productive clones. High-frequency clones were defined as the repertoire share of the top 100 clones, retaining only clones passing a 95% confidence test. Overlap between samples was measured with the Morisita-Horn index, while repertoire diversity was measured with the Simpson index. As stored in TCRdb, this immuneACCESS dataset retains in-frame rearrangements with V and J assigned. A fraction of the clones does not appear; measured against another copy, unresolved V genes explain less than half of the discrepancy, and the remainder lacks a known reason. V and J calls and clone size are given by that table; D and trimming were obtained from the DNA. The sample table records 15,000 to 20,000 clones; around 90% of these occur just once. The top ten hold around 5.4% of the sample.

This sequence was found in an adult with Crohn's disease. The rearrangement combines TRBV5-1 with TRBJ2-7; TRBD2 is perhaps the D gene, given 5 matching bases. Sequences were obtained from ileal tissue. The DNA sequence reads TGCGCCAGCAGCTTGGCCGTGGGAGCGACCTACGAGCAGTACTTC. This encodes CASSLAVGATYEQYF.